A selection of T cell receptor beta chains follows, all from one sample in a study of blood T cells in healthy people across ages. MiXCR, applied by TCRdb to the 5' RACE reads, yields one record per CDR3 protein. This sample carries 730,000 or so distinct CDR3 sequences, 40% to 45% of them seen once, and the ten largest clones take about 32%. Sequenced sample: blood. These receptors originate from an older man in good health. CDR3s include the opening cysteine and the closing phenylalanine or tryptophan. The D gene is left open where the match is weak. Expanded clones are given a class, and other clones once, few, many or no size at all.

V gene	clone size	J gene	D gene	CDR3 DNA	CDR3 protein
TRBV9	NA	TRBJ2-1	TRBD2	TGTGCCAGCAGCTCGACTAGCGGGCTGCAGTTCTTC	CASSSTSGLQFF
TRBV7-2	NA	TRBJ2-5	TRBD2	TGTGCCAGCAGCTTATTTGGGGGAGGGGTGGAAGAGACCCAGTACTTC	CASSLFGGGVEETQYF
TRBV29-1	many	TRBJ2-1	NA	TGCAGCGCCTTACTTACAGGGATCGGGGAGCAGTTCTTC	CSALLTGIGEQFF
TRBV4-3	NA	TRBJ1-1	NA	TGCGCCAGCAGCCCGCAAATTCAGGGATTAACTGAAGCTTTCTTT	CASSPQIQGLTEAFF
TRBV19	NA	TRBJ2-1	TRBD1	TGTGCCAGTAGAAGGGACAGGGGAGAGACCAATGAGCAGTTCTTC	CASRRDRGETNEQFF
TRBV12-3/TRBV12-4	NA	TRBJ2-6	NA	TGTGCCAGCAGTTCTAGGCGAAGCCGCTCTGGGGCCAACGTCCTGACTTTC	CASSSRRSRSGANVLTF
TRBV7-2	few	TRBJ1-5	TRBD1	TGTGCCAGCAAACCGACAGGGCCTAGCAATCAGCCCCAGCATTTT	CASKPTGPSNQPQHF
TRBV29-1	NA	TRBJ2-3	NA	TGCAGCGTTGCCCTCGGGGGATTCACAGATAAGCAGTATTTT	CSVALGGFTDKQYF
TRBV3-1	NA	TRBJ1-4	NA	TGTGCCAGCAGCCAAGATCGTTTTGGAGGGAGGAGTGAAAAACTGTTTTTT	CASSQDRFGGRSEKLFF
TRBV3-1	many	TRBJ1-2	NA	TGTGCCAGCAGCCCGACGGAAACCGCTAACTATGGCTACACCTTC	CASSPTETANYGYTF
TRBV20-1	NA	TRBJ2-1	TRBD2	TGCAGTGCTAGAGACCGACTAGCGGGGGGGCGAGTGGAGACCCAGTTCTTC	CSARDRLAGGRVETQFF
TRBV15	NA	TRBJ2-7	NA	TGTGCCACCAGCAGAGATCGGAAGGGTTACAATGAGCAGTACTTC	CATSRDRKGYNEQYF
TRBV25-1	many	TRBJ2-3	NA	TGTGCCAGCAGTGATCGCAGGGACATCACAGATACGCAGTATTTT	CASSDRRDITDTQYF
TRBV12-3/TRBV12-4	NA	TRBJ2-5	NA	TGTGCCAGCAGTTCGAGCAACTCCAATGAGCAGTACTTC	CASSSSNSNEQYF
TRBV11-2	many	TRBJ2-3	NA	TGTGCCAGCAGCTTAGTGAGGGGCGATACGCAGTATTTT	CASSLVRGDTQYF
TRBV6-2/TRBV6-3	NA	TRBJ2-7	NA	TGTGCCAGCAGCATCCCCTCCTACGAGCAGTACTTC	CASSIPSYEQYF
TRBV28	once	TRBJ1-1	TRBD1	TGTGCCAGCAGGGGACAGGGAAACACTGAAGCTTTCTTT	CASRGQGNTEAFF
TRBV5-1	NA	TRBJ2-2	NA	TGCGCCAGCAGCTCAAAGACTAGGAAGAACACCGGGGAGCTGTTTTTT	CASSSKTRKNTGELFF
TRBV29-1	many	TRBJ2-1	NA	TGCAGCGCGCCGCCAGGGTTCACTGGTGAGCAGTTCTTC	CSAPPGFTGEQFF
TRBV6-2/TRBV6-3	NA	TRBJ1-1	NA	TGTGCCAGCGACACAGGCAGGGCGAGTCGGACTAACACTGAAGCTTTCTTT	CASDTGRASRTNTEAFF
TRBV7-2	NA	TRBJ2-2	NA	TGTGCCAGCAGCTTAGGGGGGGCGAACACCGGGGAGCTGTTTTTT	CASSLGGANTGELFF
TRBV20-1	NA	TRBJ1-4	NA	TGCAGTGCTCACATGGTCCTGGAAGCAACTAATGAAAAACTGTTTTTT	CSAHMVLEATNEKLFF